This T cell receptor beta chain is from a study of a mutant IDH1 vaccine in newly diagnosed glioma. Study-wide context: Scheduled for weeks 1, 3, 5, 7, 11, 15, 19 and 23, eight vaccinations were given to patients. Every participant had undergone radiotherapy, temozolomide, or both before, and most underwent both. A roughly 60% male, about 38% female split and a mean age of roughly 37 years characterized treated patients.

With 4 bases clipped from V and 2 bases from J, the junction kept 5 bases outside the gene matches. From germline, CDR1 is SGHDT and CDR2 YYEEEE. CDR3 size: 14 residues. Findings and caveats of the study: The study observed vaccine-induced immune responses in more than 80% of patients.

A remark on this clone: What it recognizes is unknown.

Here immunoSEQ multiplex PCR was the method, and the copy in TCRdb shows in-frame clones only, minus some. The data contain tens of thousands of clones, 81% of them singletons. Time point denoted: week 23, last vaccination. The content of each vaccine dose was 300 ug of mutant IDH1 20-mer peptide, and topical imiquimod accompanied it. The source of this sequence is a woman aged 40 to 50 with glioma. Some clones in this sample may be carry-over from other donors' samples. The specimen was PBMCs, collected from a glioma patient whose treatment included an IDH1 peptide vaccine. This chain joins TRBV5-6 and TRBJ2-5; 7 positions match TRBD1. CDR3 nucleotides: TGTGCCAGCAGCCGGCCGGGACAGCAAGAGACCCAGTACTTC. Translated, it gives CASSRPGQQETQYF.